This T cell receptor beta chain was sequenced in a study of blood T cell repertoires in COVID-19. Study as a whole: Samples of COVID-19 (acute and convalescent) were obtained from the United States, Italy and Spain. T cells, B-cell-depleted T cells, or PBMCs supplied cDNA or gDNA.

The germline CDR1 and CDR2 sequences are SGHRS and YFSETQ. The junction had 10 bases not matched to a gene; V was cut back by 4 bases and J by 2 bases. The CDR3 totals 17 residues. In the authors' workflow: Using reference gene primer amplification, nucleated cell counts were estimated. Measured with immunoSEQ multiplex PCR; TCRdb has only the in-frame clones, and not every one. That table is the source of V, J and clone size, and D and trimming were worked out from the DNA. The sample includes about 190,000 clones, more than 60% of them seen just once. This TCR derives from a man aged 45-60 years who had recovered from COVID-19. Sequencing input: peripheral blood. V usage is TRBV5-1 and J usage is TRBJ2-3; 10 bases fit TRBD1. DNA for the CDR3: TGCGCCAGCAGCCAAAGGGACAGGGGAAGATTCACAGATACGCAGTATTTT. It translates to CASSQRDRGRFTDTQYF.